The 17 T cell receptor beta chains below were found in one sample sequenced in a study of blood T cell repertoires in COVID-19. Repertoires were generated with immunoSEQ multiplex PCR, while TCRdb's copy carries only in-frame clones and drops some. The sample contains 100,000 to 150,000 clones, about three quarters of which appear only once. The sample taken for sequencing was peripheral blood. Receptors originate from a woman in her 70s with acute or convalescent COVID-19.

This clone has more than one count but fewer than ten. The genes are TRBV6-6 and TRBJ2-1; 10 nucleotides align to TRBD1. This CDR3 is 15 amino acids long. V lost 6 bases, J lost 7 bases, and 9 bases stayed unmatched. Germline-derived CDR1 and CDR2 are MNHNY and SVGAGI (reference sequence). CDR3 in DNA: TGTGCCAGCAGCCCCGACAGGGGGCGGCGTAATGAGCAGTTCTTC. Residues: CASSPDRGRRNEQFF.

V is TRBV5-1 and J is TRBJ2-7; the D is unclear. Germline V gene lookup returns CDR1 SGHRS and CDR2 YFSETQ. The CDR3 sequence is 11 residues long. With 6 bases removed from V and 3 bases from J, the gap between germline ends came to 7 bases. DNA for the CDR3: TGCGCCAGCAAACGAGGCTACGAGCAGTACTTC. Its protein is CASKRGYEQYF.

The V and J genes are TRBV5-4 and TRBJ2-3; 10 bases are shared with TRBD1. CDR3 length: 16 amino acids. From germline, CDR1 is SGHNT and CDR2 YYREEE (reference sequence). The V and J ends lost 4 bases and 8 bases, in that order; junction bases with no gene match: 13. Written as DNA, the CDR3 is TGTGCCAGCAGCAGTCCGACAGGGGGCCCAGGGGCTACGCAGTATTTT. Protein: CASSSPTGGPGATQYF.

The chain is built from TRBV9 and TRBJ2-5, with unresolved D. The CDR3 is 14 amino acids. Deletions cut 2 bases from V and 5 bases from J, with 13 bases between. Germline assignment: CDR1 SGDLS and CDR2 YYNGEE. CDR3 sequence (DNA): TGTGCCAGCAGCGTGACCCCCGTCGGGGAGACCCAGTACTTC. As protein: CASSVTPVGETQYF.

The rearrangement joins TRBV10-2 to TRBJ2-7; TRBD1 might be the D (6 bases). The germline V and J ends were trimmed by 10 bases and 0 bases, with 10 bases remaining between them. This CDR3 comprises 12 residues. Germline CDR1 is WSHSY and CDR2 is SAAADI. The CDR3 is CAIMDSSYEQYF. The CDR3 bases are TGCGCCATCATGGACAGCTCCTACGAGCAGTACTTC.

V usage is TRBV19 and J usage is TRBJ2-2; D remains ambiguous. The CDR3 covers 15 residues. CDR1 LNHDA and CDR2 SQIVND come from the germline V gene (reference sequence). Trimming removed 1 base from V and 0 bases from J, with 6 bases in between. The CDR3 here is CASSIGQANTGELFF. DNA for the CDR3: TGTGCCAGTAGTATAGGCCAGGCGAACACCGGGGAGCTGTTTTTT. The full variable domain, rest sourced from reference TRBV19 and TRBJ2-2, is DGGITQSPKYLFRKEGQNVTLSCEQNLNHDAMYWYRQDPGQGLRLIYYSQIVNDFQKGDIAEGYSVSREKKESFPLTVTSAQKNPTAFYLCASSIGQANTGELFFGEGSRLTVL.

The CDR3 region is CASSFETGNYGYTF. The CDR3 DNA reads as TGCGCCAGCAGCTTTGAGACAGGGAACTATGGCTACACCTTC. The genes are TRBV5-1 and TRBJ1-2; 7 bases line up with TRBD1. The junction had 3 bases not matched to a gene; V was cut back by 2 bases and J by 2 bases. Looked up from germline, CDR1 is SGHRS and CDR2 is YFSETQ. The CDR3 has 14 residues. Full variable domain (remainder filled in from reference TRBV5-1 and TRBJ1-2): KAGVTQTPRYLIKTRGQQVTLSCSPISGHRSVSWYQQTPGQGLQFLFEYFSETQRNKGNFPGRFSGRQFSNSRSEMNVSTLELGDSALYLCASSFETGNYGYTFGSGTRLTVV.

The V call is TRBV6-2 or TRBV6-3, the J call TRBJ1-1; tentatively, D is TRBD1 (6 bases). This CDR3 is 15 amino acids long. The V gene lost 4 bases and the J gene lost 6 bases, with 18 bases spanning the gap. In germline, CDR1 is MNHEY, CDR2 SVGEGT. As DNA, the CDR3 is TGTGCCAGCAGTTCGCAACAGGGAATTGTCGCTGAAGCTTTCTTT. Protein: CASSSQQGIVAEAFF.

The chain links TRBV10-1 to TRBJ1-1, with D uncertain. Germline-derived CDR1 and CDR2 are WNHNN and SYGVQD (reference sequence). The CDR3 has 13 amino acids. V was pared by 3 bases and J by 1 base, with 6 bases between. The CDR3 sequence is CASSEDWNTEAFF. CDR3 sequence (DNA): TGCGCCAGCAGTGAAGACTGGAACACTGAAGCTTTCTTT.

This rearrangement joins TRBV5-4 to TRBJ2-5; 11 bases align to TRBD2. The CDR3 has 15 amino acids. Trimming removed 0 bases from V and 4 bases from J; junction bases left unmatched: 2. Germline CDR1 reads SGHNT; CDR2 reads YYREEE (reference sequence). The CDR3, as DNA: TGTGCCAGCAGCTTGGGACTAGCGGGGTTAGAGACCCAGTACTTC. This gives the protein CASSLGLAGLETQYF.

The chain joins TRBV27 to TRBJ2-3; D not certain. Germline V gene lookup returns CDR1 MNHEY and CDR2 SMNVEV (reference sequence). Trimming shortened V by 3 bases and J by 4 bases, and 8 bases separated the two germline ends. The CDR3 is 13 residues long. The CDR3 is CASSFQAADTQYF. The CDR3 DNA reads TGTGCCAGCAGTTTCCAGGCAGCAGATACGCAGTATTTT.

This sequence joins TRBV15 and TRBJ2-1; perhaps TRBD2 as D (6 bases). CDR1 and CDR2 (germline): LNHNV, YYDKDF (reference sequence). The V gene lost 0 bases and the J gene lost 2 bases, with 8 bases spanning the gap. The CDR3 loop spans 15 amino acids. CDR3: CATSREGTAYNEQFF. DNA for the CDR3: TGTGCCACCAGCAGAGAGGGGACTGCCTACAATGAGCAGTTCTTC.

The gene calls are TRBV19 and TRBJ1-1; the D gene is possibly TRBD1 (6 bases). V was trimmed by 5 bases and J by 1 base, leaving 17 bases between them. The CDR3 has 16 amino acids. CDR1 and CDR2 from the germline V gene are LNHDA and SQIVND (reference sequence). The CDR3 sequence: CASSGQGRGSNTEAFF. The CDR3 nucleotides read TGTGCCAGTAGTGGCCAGGGGAGGGGGTCGAACACTGAAGCTTTCTTT.

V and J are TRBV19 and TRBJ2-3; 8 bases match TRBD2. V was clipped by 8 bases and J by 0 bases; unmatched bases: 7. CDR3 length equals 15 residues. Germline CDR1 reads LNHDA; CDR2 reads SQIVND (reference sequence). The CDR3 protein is CASSTSATSTDTQYF. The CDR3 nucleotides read TGTGCCAGTTCGACTAGCGCCACAAGCACAGATACGCAGTATTTT.

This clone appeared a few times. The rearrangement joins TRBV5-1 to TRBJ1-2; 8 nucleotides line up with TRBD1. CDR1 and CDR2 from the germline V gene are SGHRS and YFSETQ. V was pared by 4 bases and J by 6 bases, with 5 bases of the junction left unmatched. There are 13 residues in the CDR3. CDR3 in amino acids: CASSPGQGNGYTF. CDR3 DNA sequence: TGCGCCAGCAGCCCTGGACAGGGAAATGGCTACACCTTC.

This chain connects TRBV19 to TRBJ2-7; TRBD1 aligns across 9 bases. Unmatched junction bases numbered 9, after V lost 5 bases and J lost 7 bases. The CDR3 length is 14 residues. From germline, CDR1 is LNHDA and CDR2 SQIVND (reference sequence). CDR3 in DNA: TGTGCCAGTAGTGCCCGGGACAGGGTGGAGGAGCAGTACTTC. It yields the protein CASSARDRVEEQYF.

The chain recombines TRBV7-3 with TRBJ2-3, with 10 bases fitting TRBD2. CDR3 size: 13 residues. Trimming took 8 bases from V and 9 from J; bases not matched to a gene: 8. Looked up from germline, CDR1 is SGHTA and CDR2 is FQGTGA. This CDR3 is CASGGSSGRTQYF. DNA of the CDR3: TGTGCCAGCGGGGGAAGTAGCGGGAGGACGCAGTATTTT.